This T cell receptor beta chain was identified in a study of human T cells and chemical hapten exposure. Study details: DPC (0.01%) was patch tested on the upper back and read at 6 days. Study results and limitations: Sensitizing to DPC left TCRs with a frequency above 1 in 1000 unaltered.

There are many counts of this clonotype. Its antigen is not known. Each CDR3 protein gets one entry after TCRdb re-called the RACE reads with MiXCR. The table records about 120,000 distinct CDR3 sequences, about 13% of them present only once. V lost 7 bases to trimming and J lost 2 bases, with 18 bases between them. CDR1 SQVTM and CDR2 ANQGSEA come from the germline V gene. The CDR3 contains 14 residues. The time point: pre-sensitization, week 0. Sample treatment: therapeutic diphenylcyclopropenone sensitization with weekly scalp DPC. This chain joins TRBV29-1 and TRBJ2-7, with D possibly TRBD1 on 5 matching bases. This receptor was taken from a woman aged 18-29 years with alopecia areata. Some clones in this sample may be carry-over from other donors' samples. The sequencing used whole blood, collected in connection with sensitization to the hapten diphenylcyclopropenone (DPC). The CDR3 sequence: CSAARQGDPYEQYF. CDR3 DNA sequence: TGCAGCGCCGCCCGGCAGGGTGACCCCTACGAGCAGTACTTC.